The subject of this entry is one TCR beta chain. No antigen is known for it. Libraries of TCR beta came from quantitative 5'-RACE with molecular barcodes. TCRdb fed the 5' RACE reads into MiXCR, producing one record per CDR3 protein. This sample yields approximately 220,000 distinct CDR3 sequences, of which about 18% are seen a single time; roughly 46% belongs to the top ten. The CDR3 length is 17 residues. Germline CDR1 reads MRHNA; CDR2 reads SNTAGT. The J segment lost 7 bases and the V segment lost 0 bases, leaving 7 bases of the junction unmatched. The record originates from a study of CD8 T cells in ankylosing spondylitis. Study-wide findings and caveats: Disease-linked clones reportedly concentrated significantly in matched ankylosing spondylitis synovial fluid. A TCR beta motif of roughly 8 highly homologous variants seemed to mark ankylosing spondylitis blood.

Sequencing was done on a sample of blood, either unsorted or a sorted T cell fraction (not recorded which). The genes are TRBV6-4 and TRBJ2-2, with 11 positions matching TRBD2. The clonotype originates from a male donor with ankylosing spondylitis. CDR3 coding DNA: TGTGCCAGCAGTGACTCTTTACTAGCGGGAGAAAGCGGGGAGCTGTTTTTT. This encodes CASSDSLLAGESGELFF.